These T cell receptor beta chains were read from a single sample in a study of graft-versus-host responses after intestinal transplantation. The antigens these receptors bind are not known. Measured with immunoSEQ multiplex PCR; TCRdb has only the in-frame clones, and not every one. The sample contains approximately 97,000 clones, 90% to 95% of which appear only once. Sequencing was performed on unstimulated CD4+ T cells sorted from spleen or lymph node cells, taken before transplant. Receptors originate from a human donor who was the organ donor for an intestinal transplant. Both conserved end residues are part of each CDR3. The D gene is left open where the match is weak. Some rows mark clone size as missing; the rest say once, few, many or name a class of expanded clone.

clone_size j_call v_call d_call cdr3_nt cdr3_aa
- TRBJ2-3 TRBV9 - TGTGCCAGCAGCGTCTTAGGCGGGGCCACAGATACGCAGTATTTT CASSVLGGATDTQYF
- TRBJ1-3 TRBV11-2 - TGTGCCAGCAGCTTAGTACTCAGGAACGCTGGAAACACCATATATTTT CASSLVLRNAGNTIYF
- TRBJ2-6 TRBV6-4 TRBD1 TGTGCCAGCAGCCCGACAGGGGGCTCTGGGGCCAACGTCCTGACTTTC CASSPTGGSGANVLTF
- TRBJ1-1 TRBV19 - TGTGCCAGTAGTAGAGGAACTGAAGCTTTCTTT CASSRGTEAFF
- TRBJ2-4 TRBV27 - TGTGCCAGCAGTTCTAAGGGAGTAGCCAAAAACATTCAGTACTTC CASSSKGVAKNIQYF
- TRBJ2-7 TRBV6-5 TRBD1 TGTGCCAGCAGTGTTGTCGACAGGGGGCATGGAGAGCAGTACTTC CASSVVDRGHGEQYF
- TRBJ1-2 TRBV6-5 - TGTGCCAGCAGTTACCCCCTACGGAGTGGCTACACCTTC CASSYPLRSGYTF
- TRBJ1-5 TRBV4-1 - TGCGCCAGCAGCCAAGCGGGGGGAGGCAGCAATCAGCCCCAGCATTTT CASSQAGGGSNQPQHF
- TRBJ2-3 TRBV7-6 - TGTGCCAGCAGCTTAGCGGGGGGAATGACAGATACGCAGTATTTT CASSLAGGMTDTQYF
- TRBJ2-7 TRBV19 - TGTGCCAGTAGTATAGTTGGCAGCTACGAGCAGTACTTC CASSIVGSYEQYF
- TRBJ1-3 TRBV5-1 TRBD1 TGCGCCAGCAGCTTGAAACCGGGACAGGGGAGCTCTGGAAACACCATATATTTT CASSLKPGQGSSGNTIYF
- TRBJ1-1 TRBV28 - TGTGCCACTACCCCGGGGGCTTTCTTT CATTPGAFF
once TRBJ2-7 TRBV4-2 TRBD2 TGTGCCAGCAGCCAAGCTAGCGGGGGGGCCGAGCAGTACTTC CASSQASGGAEQYF
- TRBJ1-1 TRBV4-2 TRBD1 TGTGCCAGCAGCGCACCAGGGGGCGGGAACACTGAAGCTTTCTTT CASSAPGGGNTEAFF
- TRBJ2-3 TRBV25-1 - TGTGCCAGCAGTGAAGGACACACAGATACGCAGTATTTT CASSEGHTDTQYF
- TRBJ2-7 TRBV2 - TGTGCCAGCAGTGAATCGACTTCTCGAAGCCGTCCGCCGCAGTACTTC CASSESTSRSRPPQYF
- TRBJ2-1 TRBV7-9 TRBD1 TGTGCCAGCAGCTTACCCGACAGGGGGTTCTACAATGAGCAGTTCTTC CASSLPDRGFYNEQFF
once TRBJ1-1 TRBV2 - TGTGCCAGCAGAAGGAGCCTCACTGAAGCTTTCTTT CASRRSLTEAFF
- TRBJ1-6 TRBV27 TRBD1 TGTGCCAGCAGTTCACAGGGGAGGAATTCACCCCTCCACTTT CASSSQGRNSPLHF
- TRBJ1-5 TRBV4-2 - TGTGCCAGCAGCCAAGATAGTGGGACACTGAATCAGCCCCAGCATTTT CASSQDSGTLNQPQHF
- TRBJ2-5 TRBV9 TRBD2 TGTGCCAGCAGCGGTCCCCGGGGAGGGGCCCCCCAAGAGACCCAGTACTTC CASSGPRGGAPQETQYF
- TRBJ2-7 TRBV5-6 - TGTGCCAGCAGCTCGAAACTAACTCCATCCTACGAGCAGTACTTC CASSSKLTPSYEQYF
- TRBJ2-3 TRBV10-3 TRBD2 TGTGCCATCAGTGTTAAGACAGGGGGCGCCGGGACTAGCGGGGGCAGCACAGATACGCAGTATTTT CAISVKTGGAGTSGGSTDTQYF
- TRBJ2-3 TRBV5-1 TRBD2 TGCGCCAGCAGCCAAACTAGCGGGGTCACAGATACGCAGTATTTT CASSQTSGVTDTQYF
- TRBJ2-3 TRBV7-2 TRBD1 TGTGCCAGCAGCGGGGTAGGGGGCGTCGGGGATACGCAGTATTTT CASSGVGGVGDTQYF
- TRBJ2-3 TRBV4-1 - TGCGCCAGCAGCCAAGACCCGCAGGCCCTCGGGGCGCAGTATTTT CASSQDPQALGAQYF
- TRBJ2-1 TRBV11-2 TRBD2 TGTGCCAGCAGCTCAACTAGCGGGGGGGCGAATGAGCAGTTCTTC CASSSTSGGANEQFF
- TRBJ1-5 TRBV7-2 - TGTGCCAGCAGCTTAGCGGGTGGGGGGAGAAGCAATCAGCCCCAGCATTTT CASSLAGGGRSNQPQHF
- TRBJ2-7 TRBV5-1 TRBD1 TGCGCCAGCACCGATACGACAGGGAATCCCTACGAGCAGTACTTC CASTDTTGNPYEQYF
- TRBJ2-5 TRBV7-9 - TGTGCCAGCAGCTTAGCGAGCACGGGGAGGAGAGGAGAGACCCAGTACTTC CASSLASTGRRGETQYF
- TRBJ2-3 TRBV18 - TGTGCCAGCTCACGGTTGGACAGTTTTAGCACAGATACGCAGTATTTT CASSRLDSFSTDTQYF
- TRBJ2-1 TRBV4-2 TRBD2 TGTGCCAGCAGCCAAGATGGTAGCGGGGGGAGCTCCTACAATGAGCAGTTCTTC CASSQDGSGGSSYNEQFF
- TRBJ1-5 TRBV11-2 - TGTGCCAGCAGCTTAGAGAGCAGGACTATGGGTCAGCCCCAGCATTTT CASSLESRTMGQPQHF
- TRBJ1-4 TRBV11-1 - TGTGCCAGCAGCTACGGACTGAATAATGAAAAACTGTTTTTT CASSYGLNNEKLFF
- TRBJ2-1 TRBV11-2 - TGTGCCAGCAGCTCTGCTAGATATAGTGAGCAGTTCTTC CASSSARYSEQFF
- TRBJ1-1 TRBV5-1 - TGCGCCAGCGGCCAGTACATGAACACTGAAGCTTTCTTT CASGQYMNTEAFF